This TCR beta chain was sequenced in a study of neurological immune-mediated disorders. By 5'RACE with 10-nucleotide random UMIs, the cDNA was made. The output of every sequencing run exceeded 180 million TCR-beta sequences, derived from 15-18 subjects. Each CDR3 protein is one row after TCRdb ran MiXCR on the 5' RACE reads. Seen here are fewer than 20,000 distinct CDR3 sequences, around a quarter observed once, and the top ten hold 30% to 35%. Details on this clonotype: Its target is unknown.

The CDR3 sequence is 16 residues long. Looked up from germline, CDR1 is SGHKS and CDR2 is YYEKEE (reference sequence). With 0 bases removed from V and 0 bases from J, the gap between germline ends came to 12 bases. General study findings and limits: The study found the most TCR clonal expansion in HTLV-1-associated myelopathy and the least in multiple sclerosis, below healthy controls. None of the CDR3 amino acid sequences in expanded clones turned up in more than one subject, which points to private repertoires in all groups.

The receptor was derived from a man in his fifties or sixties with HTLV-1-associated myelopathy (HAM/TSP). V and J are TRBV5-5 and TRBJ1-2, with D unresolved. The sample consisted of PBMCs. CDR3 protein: CASSLEVWEANYGYTF. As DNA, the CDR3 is TGTGCCAGCAGCTTGGAGGTGTGGGAAGCTAACTATGGCTACACCTTC.